One and the same sample provided the 7 T cell receptor beta chains below, sequenced in a study of blood T cell repertoires in COVID-19. TCRdb's table, derived via immunoSEQ multiplex PCR, lists solely in-frame clones and lacks some. The data show around 180,000 clones, around 83% seen once. Specimen: peripheral blood. The receptors stem from a human donor in a cohort sampled during active COVID-19.

The rearrangement joins TRBV19 to TRBJ2-3, with 16 bases identical to TRBD2. The J segment lost 4 bases and the V segment lost 5 bases, leaving 12 bases of the junction unmatched. The CDR3 is 19 residues long. Germline lookup yields CDR1 LNHDA and CDR2 SQIVND (reference sequence). The CDR3 spells CASSAFPGLAGGPSDTQYF. The CDR3 DNA reads TGTGCCAGTAGTGCATTCCCGGGACTAGCGGGGGGGCCGTCAGATACGCAGTATTTT.

The count of this clone is one. This chain links TRBV15 with TRBJ1-4; D ambiguous. Germline loops: CDR1 LNHNV, CDR2 YYDKDF (reference sequence). V gave up 1 base and J gave up 4 bases, with 13 bases separating them. CDR3 length equals 16 residues. CDR3 coding DNA: TGTGCCACCAGCAGAGCCCCAGGAATGGGTAATGAAAAACTGTTTTTT. Residues: CATSRAPGMGNEKLFF.

The chain carries TRBV4-3 and TRBJ1-6; 7 bases fit TRBD1. Trimming cost V 4 bases and J 6 bases; bases outside gene matches: 9. CDR3 length: 16 amino acids. Germline assignment: CDR1 LGHNA and CDR2 YSLEER. The CDR3 protein is CASSRGADRANSPLHF. The CDR3 nucleotides read TGCGCCAGCAGCCGGGGGGCAGACAGGGCTAATTCACCCCTCCACTTT.

This clone came up once. This chain connects TRBV5-1 to TRBJ2-1, with 7 bases identical to TRBD2. Germline V gene data show CDR1 as SGHRS and CDR2 as YFSETQ. V shed 4 bases, J shed 3 bases, and the junction held 7 bases outside the gene matches. The CDR3 has 15 residues. CDR3 sequence reads: CASSRGGSSYNEQFF. The CDR3, as DNA: TGCGCCAGCAGCAGGGGCGGGAGTAGCTACAATGAGCAGTTCTTC.

The rearrangement links TRBV10-3 to TRBJ1-1; 9 positions match TRBD1. The CDR3 has 13 amino acids. Germline assignment: CDR1 ENHRY and CDR2 SYGVKD. V shed 4 bases, J shed 8 bases, and the junction held 5 bases outside the gene matches. CDR3 DNA sequence: TGTGCCATCAGTGGGACAGGGGAGGGAGAAGCTTTCTTT. Translating gives CAISGTGEGEAFF.

This clone was seen only a few times. The genes are TRBV28 and TRBJ2-7, with D perhaps TRBD1 (5 bases). The CDR3 covers 13 residues. Trimming took off 7 bases at V and 1 base at J, with 11 bases between the two ends. Germline V gene sequence: CDR1 MDHEN, CDR2 SYDVKM. CDR3 nucleotide sequence: TGTGCCAGCAAGGGGCCGGAGTCCTACGAGCAGTACTTC. It codes for CASKGPESYEQYF.

This chain uses TRBV7-9 with TRBJ1-2; 8 nucleotides match TRBD1. Trimming at V came to 7 bases and at J to 3 bases, leaving 13 bases not matched to a gene. Per the germline V gene, CDR1 is SEHNR and CDR2 is FQNEAQ (reference sequence). CDR3 size: 16 residues. As DNA, the CDR3 is TGTGCCAGCACAAAAGGTCAGGGGGCGCAAGACTATGGCTACACCTTC. It is translated as CASTKGQGAQDYGYTF.